Here is one TCR beta chain with its context. What it binds is not known. The data originate from a study of T cell responses to AZD1222 COVID-19 vaccine. It was second doses at about 4 or about 12 weeks that were pooled. Study-level results: AZD1222 recipients seropositive at baseline numbered only 5 to 7. Dominant at 160-218 and 743-854, vaccine-associated CD4 TCRs also spanned spike. Spike-specific TCR breadth and depth rose after two AZD1222 doses.

The assay was immunoSEQ multiplex PCR, and TCRdb's table has in-frame clones only and misses some. The sample has some 60,000 clones, about 88% seen once; the top ten hold about 7%. The sequence was obtained from an adult who received the AZD1222 COVID-19 vaccine. This sample comprised peripheral blood, obtained 28 days after the second AZD1222 dose.

CDR3 in amino acids: CASRSGQGNYQPQHF. The DNA for the CDR3 is TGTGCCAGCAGGTCGGGACAGGGGAACTATCAGCCCCAGCATTTT. The chain is built from TRBV28 and TRBJ1-5, with 10 bases lining up with TRBD1. Germline CDR1 is MDHEN and CDR2 is SYDVKM. Unmatched junction bases numbered 7, after V lost 6 bases and J lost 5 bases. The CDR3 consists of 15 residues.